One sample yielded the 5 T cell receptor beta chains listed below, sequenced in a study of blood T cells in healthy people across ages. A J-beta primer mix and a sample-barcoded 5' primer were used in a second PCR of roughly 6 to 11 cycles. MiXCR, run by TCRdb on the 5' RACE reads, gives a single entry per CDR3 protein. This table has 780,000 or so distinct CDR3 sequences, approximately 55% appearing once. The material sequenced was blood. The receptors here all came from an elderly man in good health.

V is TRBV7-2 and J is TRBJ2-7, with 8 nucleotides matching TRBD1. Germline CDR1 is SGHTA and CDR2 is FQGNSA. V was clipped by 2 bases and J by 7 bases; unmatched bases: 13. The CDR3 contains 16 residues. The chain's CDR3 is CASSLSTGGITGEQYF. DNA for the CDR3: TGTGCCAGCAGCTTATCTACAGGGGGTATTACGGGTGAGCAGTACTTC.

This clonotype was counted only a few times. V usage is TRBV10-3 and J usage is TRBJ2-1; unclear D gene. The germline V gene encodes CDR1 ENHRY and CDR2 SYGVKD. The CDR3 spans 13 residues. Trimming removed 10 bases from V and 8 bases from J, with 18 bases in between. The CDR3 protein is CANKPDGQDEQFF. DNA for the CDR3: TGTGCCAATAAACCGGACGGCCAGGATGAGCAGTTCTTC.

V and J are TRBV5-1 and TRBJ2-1; possibly TRBD1 for D (6 bases). The ends were cut back, 4 bases at V and 0 bases at J, with 14 bases in the middle. Germline CDR1 SGHRS, CDR2 YFSETQ. The CDR3 spans 16 residues. For the CDR3, the DNA is TGCGCCAGCAGCCCAACAGGGCGAACCTCCTACAATGAGCAGTTCTTC. As protein: CASSPTGRTSYNEQFF.

The chain carries TRBV6-2 or TRBV6-3 and TRBJ1-2; 8 bases agree with TRBD1. The CDR3 loop spans 13 amino acids. V was clipped by 7 bases and J by 4 bases; unmatched bases: 5. Germline assignment: CDR1 MNHEY and CDR2 SVGEGT. Here the CDR3 DNA reads TGTGCCAGCAATACGGACAGGGCCTATGGCTACACCTTC. It translates to CASNTDRAYGYTF.

This chain uses TRBV10-3 with TRBJ1-2; 8 bases agree with TRBD1. This CDR3 region has 16 residues. CDR1 ENHRY and CDR2 SYGVKD come from the germline V gene. V trimming: 0 bases; J trimming: 2 bases; junction bases outside the gene matches: 5. CDR3 region: CAISESGDRLNYGYTF. The DNA of the CDR3 is TGTGCCATCAGTGAGTCTGGGGACAGGCTAAACTATGGCTACACCTTC.